Here is one T cell receptor beta chain with its context. The data are from a study of T cell changes during pregnancy in multiple sclerosis. Libraries were prepared by immunoSEQ multiplex PCR; TCRdb keeps only in-frame clonotypes and omits some of them. The data show 83,000 or so clones, about 93% seen once. Source: peripheral blood, taken after pregnancy. This sequence originates from a female donor in good health, enrolled as a control in a pregnancy study.

The CDR3 coding sequence is TGTGCCAGCTCCCAGGGGGCTGAGACCCAGTACTTC. Protein sequence: CASSQGAETQYF. The chain recombines TRBV18 with TRBJ2-5; TRBD1 matches at 8 bases. Germline V gene data show CDR1 as KGHSH and CDR2 as LQKENI. The CDR3 is made up of 12 amino acids. The V and J ends lost 6 bases and 5 bases, in that order; junction bases with no gene match: 2.